This T cell receptor (beta chain) comes out of a study of regulatory T cells in long-lasting Graves disease. Whole-study context: Those with persistent Graves' disease had received antithyroid drugs for over 5 years with positive TSH receptor antibodies.

HTBI primers from iRepertoire and Arm-PCR of CDR3 regions yielded the TCR beta libraries. TCRdb reprocessed the multiplex PCR reads via MiXCR and lists one record per CDR3 protein. Of roughly 430,000 distinct CDR3 sequences listed, roughly a fifth are singletons. V lost 2 bases and J lost 0, with 5 bases in between. Germline CDR1 LNHDA, CDR2 SQIVND (reference sequence). The CDR3 is 14 amino acids. Whole-study findings and limits: Researchers reported studying only peripheral blood, not thyroid tissue. Persistent disease exhibited a predilection for TRBV28, TRBJ1-2 and TRBJ2-5.

Described time point: persistent/refractory GD, antithyroid drugs over 5 years with positive TRAb. Researchers made the TCR library from RNA that was extracted from PBMCs. Staff took approximately 8.7 milliliters of peripheral blood and put it into EDTA tubes. On this clonotype itself: Its antigen is currently unknown.

The material was peripheral blood mononuclear cells (PBMCs), obtained when the disease was refractory, from a patient treated with antithyroid drugs. The V and J genes are TRBV19 and TRBJ1-3; D remains unclear. This receptor was taken from a female donor with Graves disease. The CDR3 region has the DNA TGTGCCAGTAGTATATCTTACTCTGGAAACACCATATATTTT. Translation: CASSISYSGNTIYF.